Below, one T cell receptor beta chain is given with its context. It has no known antigen specificity. No base qualities exist here, and no much larger clone lies one base off it. These data originate in a study of blood T cell repertoires in COVID-19 (dated by TCRdb to 2018 to 2021). As for the study more broadly: Collaborator samples came from the United States, Italy and Spain and covered acute and convalescent phases of COVID-19. The material from the prospective study consisted of cDNA or gDNA derived from T cells, B-cell-depleted T cells, or PBMCs. Subjects who had been exposed to COVID-19, were actively infected with it, or had recovered from it provided the deeply sampled blood TCRbeta repertoires that made up the dataset. The repertoires were made available in a free public database intended to serve as a resource for research on the immune response to SARS-CoV-2. Samples were obtained from the ongoing ImmuneRACE study (first 160 participants) and from approximately 1,200 subjects provided by 6 global collaborators. Sample metadata almost always included a de-identified subject ID, COVID-19 status, age in years and sex. HLA class I and class II types, where available, came from metadata supplied by the sample provider rather than from assay-based typing. The research as a whole found: The amount of clinical and demographic metadata varied by source and participant and was provided uncurated.

The collaborating institutions used their own protocols to collect whole blood in K2EDTA tubes. For TCRbeta analysis, collaborators shipped samples as frozen whole blood, isolated PBMCs, or DNA extracted from either of those sample types. The immunoSEQ Assay, a bias-controlled multiplex PCR, was used to amplify TCRbeta CDR3 regions from genomic DNA. Per the original workflow: Within the assay, amplification of reference gene primers was used to estimate how many nucleated cells each sample contained. To quantify the absolute abundance of each unique TCRbeta CDR3 rearrangement, sequence reads were collapsed and filtered. For each sample, productive Simpson clonality was calculated by taking the square root of Simpson's diversity index across productive rearrangements. Entries here come from immuneACCESS through TCRdb and include only in-frame sequences with V and J called. Some clones fail to appear in such tables; in the studies checked, an unresolved V gene covers under half of the shortfall, and the cause of the remainder is unknown. V and J calls and clone size are given by that table; D and trimming were obtained from the DNA. This sample gives 250,000 to 300,000 clones in total; around 83% of them show up just once. Roughly 5.8% of the sample is taken by the ten largest.

There are 12 amino acids in the CDR3, from cysteine to phenylalanine inclusive. Of all the DNA, just the CDR3 is kept, 36 bases in frame from base 1. V gives up 7 bases and J gives up 5 bases, and the segment between their germline ends measures 11 bases. The chain was built from TRBV12-3 or TRBV12-4 and TRBJ1-2; no D gene can be assigned with confidence. The sequence came from a man at least 80 years old with acute or convalescent COVID-19. Sequenced input: peripheral blood. The CDR3 has the sequence CASTAPGYGYTF. The nucleotide sequence is TGTGCCAGCACCGCACCGGGGTATGGCTACACCTTC.